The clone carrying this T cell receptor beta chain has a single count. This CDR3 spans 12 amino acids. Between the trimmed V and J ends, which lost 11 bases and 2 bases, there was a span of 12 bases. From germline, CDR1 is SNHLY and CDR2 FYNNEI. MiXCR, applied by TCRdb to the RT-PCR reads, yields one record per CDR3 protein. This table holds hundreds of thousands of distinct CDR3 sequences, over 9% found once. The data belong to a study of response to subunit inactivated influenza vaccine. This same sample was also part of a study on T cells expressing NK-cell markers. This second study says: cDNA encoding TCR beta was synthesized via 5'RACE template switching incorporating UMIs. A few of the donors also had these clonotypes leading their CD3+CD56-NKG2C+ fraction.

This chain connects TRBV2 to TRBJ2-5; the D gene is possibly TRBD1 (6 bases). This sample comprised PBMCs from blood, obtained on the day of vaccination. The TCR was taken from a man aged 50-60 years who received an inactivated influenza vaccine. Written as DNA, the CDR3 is TGTGCCGGGGGACATTTACAAGAGACCCAGTACTTC. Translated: CAGGHLQETQYF.